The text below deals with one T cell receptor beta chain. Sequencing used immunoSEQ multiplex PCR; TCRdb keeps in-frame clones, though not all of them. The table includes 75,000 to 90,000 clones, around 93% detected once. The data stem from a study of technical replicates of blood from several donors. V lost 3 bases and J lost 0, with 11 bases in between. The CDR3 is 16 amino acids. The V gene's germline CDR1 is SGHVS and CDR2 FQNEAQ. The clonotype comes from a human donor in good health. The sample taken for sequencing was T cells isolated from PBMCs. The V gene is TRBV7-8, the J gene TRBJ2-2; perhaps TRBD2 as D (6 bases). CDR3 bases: TGTGCCAGCAGCTTCTTCGGGAGCGCGAACACCGGGGAGCTGTTTTTT. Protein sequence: CASSFFGSANTGELFF.